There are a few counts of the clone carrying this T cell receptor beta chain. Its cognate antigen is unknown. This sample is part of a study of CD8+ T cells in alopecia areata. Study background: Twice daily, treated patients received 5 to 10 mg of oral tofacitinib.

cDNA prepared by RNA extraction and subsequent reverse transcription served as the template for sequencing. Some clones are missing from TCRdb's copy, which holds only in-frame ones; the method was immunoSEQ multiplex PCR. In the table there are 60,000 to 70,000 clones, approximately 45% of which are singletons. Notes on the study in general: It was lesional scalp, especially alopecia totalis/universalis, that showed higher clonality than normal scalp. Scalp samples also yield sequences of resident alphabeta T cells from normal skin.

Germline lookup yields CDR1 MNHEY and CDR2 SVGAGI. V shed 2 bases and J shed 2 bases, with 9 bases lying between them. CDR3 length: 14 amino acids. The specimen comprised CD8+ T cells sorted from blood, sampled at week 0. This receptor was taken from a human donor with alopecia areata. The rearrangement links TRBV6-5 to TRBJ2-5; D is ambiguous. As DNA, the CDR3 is TGTGCCAGCAGTTACACCGGCAGACAAGAGACCCAGTACTTC. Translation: CASSYTGRQETQYF.